The text below deals with one T cell receptor (beta chain). This clone has a handful of counts. This clone's antigen is unknown. No base-level quality is on record; no much larger clone is a single base apart. V has 3 bases trimmed and J has 6 bases trimmed; junction bases matching no gene number 7. The germline V gene gives CDR1 as MGHDK and CDR2 as SYGVNS. Reading from cysteine to phenylalanine, the CDR3 counts 17 amino acids. The entry retains the CDR3 DNA only, 51 bases that are in frame from base 1. The source of the sample is a study of CD4 T cells in relation to SARS-CoV-2 and coronaviruses (dated by TCRdb to the early 2020s). About the study as a whole: In the ViraFEST assay, PBMCs were cultured with antigen for less than eleven days, after which TCR beta CDR3s were sequenced to identify clonal expansions specific to the antigen. A median age of roughly 35 years, with a range of about 21 to 80 years, was recorded for the full convalescent cohort of over ten patients. Of the roughly 12 convalescent patients, 8 were male and 4 were female, and two of the subjects were Hispanic. For other donors in the study, expansion assays were sequenced with a different, Illumina-based TCR-beta assay. Using patient-derived lymphoblastoid cell lines, the shared crossreactive spike epitopes were mapped to their HLA restriction. At the level of individual TCR clonotypes, the study measured memory CD4+ T cell crossreactivity between SARS-CoV-2 spike protein and common cold coronavirus spike proteins. The Adaptive Biotechnologies TCR-sequencing kit was used for samples from three pre-COVID donors and for the naive versus memory experiments, whereas the other data were Illumina-based. The paper as a whole reports these results and caveats: Memory CD4+ clonotypes crossrecognizing SARS-CoV-2 and at least one common cold coronavirus spike were found in around 65% of donors. Compared with monoreactive clones, crossreactive clones had significantly weaker SARS-CoV-2-driven expansion, a result consistent with antigenic imprinting. Naive versus memory sequencing indicated that memory recall responses, rather than primary responses primed during culture, are detected by the assay. Crossreactivity analysis centred on spike protein, so crossreactivity against other viral proteins was not assessed. Because no donor provided both pre-pandemic and post-infection samples, tracing the source of pre-existing responses was limited. Small numbers of patients and of tested TCRs limited the study.

DNA from CEF-cultured naive and memory CD4+ T cells underwent immunoSEQ TCR-beta sequencing at survey level. Per the source publication's procedure: Preprocessing removed nonproductive sequences and CDR3s not starting with C, not ending with F or W, or shorter than 7 amino acids. Antigen-specific clonotypes were called with the MANAFEST web app on the basis of expansion relative to the reference and to other culture wells. A clone was considered positive if significant expansion relative to the reference culture was observed in 2 of 3 replicate wells at an FDR below 0.05. A further requirement for positive clones was significant expansion compared with all other tandem wells, along with an odds ratio above 5. Cultured and uncultured naive and memory CD4+ repertoires were searched for CDR3s previously identified as spike- and CEF-reactive. Pairwise Levenshtein distance, computed with the stringdist R package after three terminal residues were trimmed from each end, was used as the measure of CDR3 homology. TCRdb obtained this table from immuneACCESS and retained in-frame rearrangements with V and J assigned. These tables miss some clones; where compared with another copy, unresolved V genes account for less than half of the shortfall, and the remainder is unexplained. The V and J calls and clone size are taken from that table; D and trimming were inferred from the DNA. This sample is represented by 41,000 or so clones; 84% of them were singletons. The top ten clones comprise around 1.2% of the sample.

Naive and memory CD4+ T cells were separated from cryopreserved PBMCs by CD4 enrichment followed by EasySep naive CD4+ T cell enrichment. For under twelve days, about 92,000 sorted naive or memory CD4+ T cells were cultured together with CEF peptides and T cell-depleted PBMCs at a 1:1 ratio. Triplicate replicate wells were generally used for each peptide culture condition. Ficoll-Paque PLUS gradient centrifugation was used to isolate PBMCs from either whole blood or leukapheresis product. PBMCs were either cryopreserved at -140°C or used fresh in the expansion assay. The QIAamp Micro DNA Kit was used to extract genomic DNA from the CD4+ T cells.

Sequencing was performed on naive CD4+ T cells from PBMCs, cultured in vitro. The sample's cell subset or site label is to be understood as: naive CD4+ T cells isolated by negative enrichment. Recombination connected TRBV25-1 to TRBJ2-1; 14 nucleotides in the junction match TRBD2. The source is an adult with COVID-19. The CDR3 protein: CASSDFGTSGRGNEQFF. The nucleotide sequence reads as follows: TGTGCCAGCAGTGATTTTGGGACTAGCGGGAGAGGCAATGAGCAGTTCTTC.